The T cell receptor (beta chain) under discussion was sequenced for a study of blood T cell repertoires in COVID-19. There are 11 residues in the CDR3. Germline assignment: CDR1 DFQATT and CDR2 SNEGSKA (reference sequence). Trimming pared 3 bases from V and 5 bases from J, leaving 8 bases between. Original processing notes: Reference gene primer amplification gave estimated nucleated cell counts. Sequenced by immunoSEQ multiplex PCR; TCRdb stores in-frame clones only, minus some. That table is the source of V, J and clone size, and D and trimming were worked out from the DNA. The sample records 310,000 or so clones, approximately 83% being singletons. A single count supports this clone.

Sequencing was performed on peripheral blood. The TCR sequence derives from a woman between 25 and 40 years old who had recovered from COVID-19. This chain links TRBV20-1 with TRBJ2-7, with a tentative D call TRBD1 (5 bases). Here the CDR3 reads CSARGRDEQYF. The DNA of the CDR3 is TGCAGTGCTAGGGGCAGGGACGAGCAGTACTTC.